The source of this T cell receptor (beta chain) is a study of blood T cell repertoires in COVID-19. On the study more broadly: Sample material is recorded as cDNA or gDNA derived from T cells, B-cell-depleted T cells, or PBMCs.

CDR1 is MNHEY, CDR2 SMNVEV, per germline (reference sequence). The CDR3 extends over 15 amino acids. The V end lost 6 bases, the J end lost 4 bases, and 15 bases lay between the germline ends. In the source study's methods: Nucleated cell counts were estimated from reference gene primer amplification. The protocol was immunoSEQ multiplex PCR, while the TCRdb copy is restricted to in-frame clones and leaves out a portion. D and trimming come from the DNA, and the V and J calls and clone size come from that table. The sample holds roughly 97,000 clones, over 65% seen once. This clone has just one count.

The sequenced material came from peripheral blood. The TCR originated in a man aged 55 to 69 with acute or convalescent COVID-19. The V call is TRBV27, the J call TRBJ2-2, with D perhaps matching TRBD1 (6 bases). CDR3 sequence reads: CASRTRDTSTGELFF. The CDR3 DNA is TGTGCCAGCAGGACCCGGGACACCTCCACCGGGGAGCTGTTTTTT.